This record covers a single T cell receptor beta chain. Its target is unknown. The data are from a study of CD4 T cells in relation to SARS-CoV-2 and coronaviruses. V shed 7 bases and J shed 4 bases, with 10 bases lying between them. CDR3 size: 12 residues. Germline V CDR1 and CDR2: MNHEY, SVGAGI. Assay: immunoSEQ multiplex PCR; the TCRdb copy retains only in-frame clones and omits some. The table lists roughly 41,000 clones, about four fifths of them singletons. The genes are TRBV6-5 and TRBJ2-5, with D perhaps matching TRBD1 (5 bases). The origin of this receptor is an adult with COVID-19. Sequenced sample: naive CD4+ T cells from PBMCs, cultured in vitro. This sample's subset: naive CD4+ T cells isolated by negative enrichment. Here the CDR3 reads CASKLGAETQYF. DNA for the CDR3: TGTGCCAGCAAGTTAGGGGCAGAGACCCAGTACTTC.